The rows below give T cell receptor beta chains drawn from one sample of a study of CD4 T cells in relation to SARS-CoV-2 and coronaviruses. The assay was immunoSEQ multiplex PCR, and TCRdb's table has in-frame clones only and misses some. Counted here are around 70,000 clones, around 86% occurring once; the ten biggest clones make up 1.6%. The sample taken for sequencing was memory CD4+ T cells from PBMCs. The origin of the receptors is a human donor in good health. CDR3s include the opening cysteine and the closing phenylalanine or tryptophan. The D gene is left open where the match is weak. The size of a clone is reported for some rows only, either as once, few or many, or as a class for expanded clones.

V	D	size	J	DNA	CDR3
TRBV4-3	NA	NA	TRBJ1-6	TGCGCCAGCAGCCAAGCCAATTCACCCCTCCACTTT	CASSQANSPLHF
TRBV13	NA	NA	TRBJ1-4	TGTGCCAGCAGGGGAGGGACAACTAATGAAAAACTGTTTTTT	CASRGGTTNEKLFF
TRBV25-1	NA	NA	TRBJ2-3	TGTGCCAGCAGTGAATCCATGGGAGATACGCAGTATTTT	CASSESMGDTQYF
TRBV11-2	NA	NA	TRBJ2-1	TGTGCCAGCAGCTTAGAAGAAGGGAGACAGTTCTTC	CASSLEEGRQFF
TRBV3-1/TRBV3-2	NA	medium-sized	TRBJ2-5	TGTGCCAGCAGCCAAGATAGGGCCCAGTACTTC	CASSQDRAQYF
TRBV11-3	NA	NA	TRBJ2-3	TGTGCCAGCAGCCGGGCGGGGGCGGATACGCAGTATTTT	CASSRAGADTQYF
TRBV28	TRBD1	NA	TRBJ1-4	TGTGCCAGCAGTGGGGACAGGGGGGACGAAAAACTGTTTTTT	CASSGDRGDEKLFF
TRBV4-3	NA	NA	TRBJ2-3	TGCGCCAGCAGCCAAGTGGAGGGGACTAGCACAGATACGCAGTATTTT	CASSQVEGTSTDTQYF
TRBV27	NA	NA	TRBJ2-7	TGTGCCAGCAGACCCGTCTCCCATCCGACAGTCATCTACGAGCAGTACTTC	CASRPVSHPTVIYEQYF
TRBV11-2	TRBD2	NA	TRBJ2-7	TGTGCCAGCATCCATAGCGGGAGCGTTTACGAGCAGTACTTC	CASIHSGSVYEQYF
TRBV5-1	NA	NA	TRBJ2-7	TGCGCCAGCAGCGCTGGCCTGATACTCTCCTACGAGCAGTACTTC	CASSAGLILSYEQYF
TRBV19	NA	NA	TRBJ2-4	TGTGCCAGTAGGGACCTAAGGGGGTTAGCCAAAAACATTCAGTACTTC	CASRDLRGLAKNIQYF
TRBV5-4	NA	few	TRBJ1-5	TGTGCCAGCAGCCGGGGCGGGGGAGGGGGCAATCAGCCCCAGCATTTT	CASSRGGGGGNQPQHF
TRBV19	NA	once	TRBJ1-1	TGTGCCAGTAGTCGTCAGGGTGAAGCTTTCTTT	CASSRQGEAFF
TRBV5-1	TRBD1	few	TRBJ2-2	TGCGCCAGCAGGTCGGGACAGCCGAACACCGGGGAGCTGTTTTTT	CASRSGQPNTGELFF
TRBV9	TRBD2	NA	TRBJ2-5	TGTGCCAGCAGCGAAGCTGGGACTAGCGGGGAGACCCAGTACTTC	CASSEAGTSGETQYF
TRBV5-1	TRBD1	NA	TRBJ2-7	TGCGCCAGCAGCTCCCAGGGGGCGCGGGACGAGCAGTACTTC	CASSSQGARDEQYF
TRBV7-9	TRBD1	NA	TRBJ2-5	TGTGCCAGCAGCTTAGGACAGGGGACCGAGACCCAGTACTTC	CASSLGQGTETQYF
TRBV15	TRBD1	NA	TRBJ2-2	TGTGCCGGGGGACAGGGGTACACCGGGGAGCTGTTTTTT	CAGGQGYTGELFF
TRBV7-2	NA	NA	TRBJ2-3	TGTGCCAGCAGCTTTATATATGGTGATACGCAGTATTTT	CASSFIYGDTQYF
TRBV28	TRBD1	NA	TRBJ2-2	TGTGCCAGCAGTTCGCCCGGGACAGGGGCCGGGGAGCTGTTTTTT	CASSSPGTGAGELFF
TRBV24-1	NA	NA	TRBJ2-1	TGTGCCACCAGTGATAGCAGCGCAGGGTACAATGAGCAGTTCTTC	CATSDSSAGYNEQFF
TRBV11-2	NA	NA	TRBJ1-3	TGTGCCAGCAGCTTAGATCTCTACAGGGTCGGAAACACCATATATTTT	CASSLDLYRVGNTIYF
TRBV6-5	TRBD1	NA	TRBJ1-5	TGTGCCAGCAGCCCCGACAGGGGGCAGCCCCAGCATTTT	CASSPDRGQPQHF
TRBV11-3	NA	once	TRBJ2-7	TGTGCCAGCAGCTTAAAGGACAGACCTTACGAGCAGTACTTC	CASSLKDRPYEQYF
TRBV10-1	NA	NA	TRBJ1-1	TGCGCCAGCAGTGAGTCTGCGGGGAACACTGAAGCTTTCTTT	CASSESAGNTEAFF
TRBV19	NA	NA	TRBJ1-5	TGTGCCAGTAGTATAGATCGGAAGTATCAGCCCCAGCATTTT	CASSIDRKYQPQHF
TRBV10-1	NA	NA	TRBJ2-1	TGCGCCAGCAGTGAGTGGAGGGTTGCCAATGAGCAGTTCTTC	CASSEWRVANEQFF
TRBV18	NA	NA	TRBJ1-1	TGTGCCAGCTCACCACAGGCAGATGCCACTGAAGCTTTCTTT	CASSPQADATEAFF
TRBV5-4	NA	NA	TRBJ2-6	TGTGCCAGCAGCTTGGGCTCAGGCCCAACCGAAGGGGCCAACGTCCTGACTTTC	CASSLGSGPTEGANVLTF
TRBV28	NA	few	TRBJ2-3	TGTGCCAGCAGTTTGGCCTCCAGTTCGCAGTATTTT	CASSLASSSQYF
TRBV28	NA	NA	TRBJ1-2	TGTGCCAGCGACCAGTCTGGGGACTATGGCTACACCTTC	CASDQSGDYGYTF
TRBV28	TRBD2	once	TRBJ2-5	TGTGCCAGCAGTTTGACTAGCGGGGGGCCGGAGACCCAGTACTTC	CASSLTSGGPETQYF
TRBV27	NA	NA	TRBJ1-2	TGTGCCAGCATGATCTTCTATGGCTACACCTTC	CASMIFYGYTF
TRBV30	NA	NA	TRBJ2-5	TGTGCCTGGAGTGTAGCGGCAGGGACGGAGACCCAGTACTTC	CAWSVAAGTETQYF
TRBV5-6	NA	NA	TRBJ1-2	TGTGCCAGCAGCCTCGGACCCGTTGGTGGAGCGGGCTACACCTTC	CASSLGPVGGAGYTF
TRBV11-2	NA	NA	TRBJ2-3	TGTGCCAGCAGCTTAACAGATACGCAGTATTTT	CASSLTDTQYF
TRBV11-2	NA	NA	TRBJ2-1	TGTGCCAGCAGCCCCCACCGGCAGGCCTACAATGAGCAGTTCTTC	CASSPHRQAYNEQFF
TRBV7-2	NA	NA	TRBJ2-7	TGTGCCAGCAGCCCCTCACTGTTAGTCTACGAGCAGTACTTC	CASSPSLLVYEQYF
TRBV4-1	NA	NA	TRBJ1-4	TGCGCCAGCAGCCAAGGTACCCGGGTTGGAAACGAAAAACTGTTTTTT	CASSQGTRVGNEKLFF
TRBV5-4	NA	NA	TRBJ2-7	TGTGCCAGCAGCTTGGAAATAGCGGCGACCTACGAGCAGTACTTC	CASSLEIAATYEQYF
TRBV7-3	TRBD1	NA	TRBJ1-1	TGTGCCAGCAGCTCTCGACAGGGCACTGAAGCTTTCTTT	CASSSRQGTEAFF
TRBV5-6	TRBD1	NA	TRBJ2-5	TGTGCCAGCAGGATGACAGGGTTGGAGACCCAGTACTTC	CASRMTGLETQYF
TRBV29-1	TRBD1	NA	TRBJ2-7	TGCAGCGTCCTCTTGGGGACAGGGGGCTACGAGCAGTACTTC	CSVLLGTGGYEQYF